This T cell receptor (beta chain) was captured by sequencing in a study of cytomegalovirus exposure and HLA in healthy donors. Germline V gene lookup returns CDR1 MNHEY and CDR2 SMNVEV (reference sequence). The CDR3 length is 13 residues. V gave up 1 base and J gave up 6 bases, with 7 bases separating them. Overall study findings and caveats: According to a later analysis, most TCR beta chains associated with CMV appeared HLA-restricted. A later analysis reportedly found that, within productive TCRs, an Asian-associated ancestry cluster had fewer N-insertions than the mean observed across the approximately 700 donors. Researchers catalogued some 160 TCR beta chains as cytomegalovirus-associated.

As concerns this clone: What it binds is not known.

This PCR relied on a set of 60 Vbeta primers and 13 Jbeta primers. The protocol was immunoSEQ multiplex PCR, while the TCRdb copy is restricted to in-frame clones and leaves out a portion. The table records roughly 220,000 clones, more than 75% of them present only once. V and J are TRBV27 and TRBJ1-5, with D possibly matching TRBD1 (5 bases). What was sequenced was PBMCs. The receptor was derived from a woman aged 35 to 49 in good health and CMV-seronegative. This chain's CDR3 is CASSLLGGQPQHF. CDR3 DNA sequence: TGTGCCAGCAGTTTATTGGGGGGTCAGCCCCAGCATTTT.